The present T cell receptor (beta chain) was sequenced within a study of blood T cell repertoires in COVID-19. Study-wide background: The study drew acute and convalescent COVID-19 samples from the United States, Italy and Spain. PBMCs, B-cell-depleted T cells, or T cells were the source of the cDNA or gDNA that made up the material.

In the original workflow: Estimation of nucleated cell counts relied on the amplification of reference gene primers. Method: immunoSEQ multiplex PCR; TCRdb's copy keeps in-frame clones and lacks some. V and J calls and clone size follow that table, whereas D and trimming were derived from the DNA. The table records around 46,000 clones, over 70% of them present only once. This clone was counted only a few times. In germline, CDR1 is MNHEY, CDR2 SMNVEV (reference sequence). Trimming cost V 2 bases and J 1 base, with 8 bases left between them. The CDR3 contains 15 residues. Sequenced sample: peripheral blood. This sequence originates from a human donor in a cohort sampled during active COVID-19. V usage is TRBV27 and J usage is TRBJ2-2, with D hard to call. The CDR3, as DNA: TGTGCCAGCAGTTTAAGTCAGATGAACACCGGGGAGCTGTTTTTT. Protein: CASSLSQMNTGELFF.